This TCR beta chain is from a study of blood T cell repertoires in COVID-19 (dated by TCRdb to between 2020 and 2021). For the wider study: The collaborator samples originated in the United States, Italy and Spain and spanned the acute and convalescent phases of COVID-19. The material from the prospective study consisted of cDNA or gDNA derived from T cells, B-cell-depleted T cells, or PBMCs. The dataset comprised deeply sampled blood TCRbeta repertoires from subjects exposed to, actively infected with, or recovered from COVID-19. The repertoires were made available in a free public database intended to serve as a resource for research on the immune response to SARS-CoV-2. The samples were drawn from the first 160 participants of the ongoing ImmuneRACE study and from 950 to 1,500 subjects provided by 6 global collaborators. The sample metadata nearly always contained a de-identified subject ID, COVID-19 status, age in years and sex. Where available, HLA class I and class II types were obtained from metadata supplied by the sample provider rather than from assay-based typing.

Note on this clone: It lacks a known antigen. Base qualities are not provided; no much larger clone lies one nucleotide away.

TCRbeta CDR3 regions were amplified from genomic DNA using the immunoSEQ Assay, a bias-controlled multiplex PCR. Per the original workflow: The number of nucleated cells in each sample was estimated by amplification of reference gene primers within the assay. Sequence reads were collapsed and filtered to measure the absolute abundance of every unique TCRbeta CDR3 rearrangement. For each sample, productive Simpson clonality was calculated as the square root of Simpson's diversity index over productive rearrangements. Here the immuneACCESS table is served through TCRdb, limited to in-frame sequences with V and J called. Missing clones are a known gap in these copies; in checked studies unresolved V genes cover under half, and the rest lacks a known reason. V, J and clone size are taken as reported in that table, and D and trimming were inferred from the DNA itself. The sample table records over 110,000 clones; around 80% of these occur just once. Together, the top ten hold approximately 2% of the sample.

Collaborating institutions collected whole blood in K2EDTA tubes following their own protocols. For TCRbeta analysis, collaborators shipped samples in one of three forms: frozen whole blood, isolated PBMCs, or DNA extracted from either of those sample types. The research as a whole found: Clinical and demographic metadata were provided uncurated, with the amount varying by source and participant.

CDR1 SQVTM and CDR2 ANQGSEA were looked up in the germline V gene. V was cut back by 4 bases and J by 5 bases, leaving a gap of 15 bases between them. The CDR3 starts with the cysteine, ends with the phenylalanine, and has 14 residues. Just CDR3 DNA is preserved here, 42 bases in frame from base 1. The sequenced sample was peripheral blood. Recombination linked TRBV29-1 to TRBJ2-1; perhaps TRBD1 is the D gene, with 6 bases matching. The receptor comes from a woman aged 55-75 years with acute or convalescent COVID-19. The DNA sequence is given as TGCAGCGTTGCATCAGGGGTCACACACAATGAGCAGTTCTTC. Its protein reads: CSVASGVTHNEQFF.